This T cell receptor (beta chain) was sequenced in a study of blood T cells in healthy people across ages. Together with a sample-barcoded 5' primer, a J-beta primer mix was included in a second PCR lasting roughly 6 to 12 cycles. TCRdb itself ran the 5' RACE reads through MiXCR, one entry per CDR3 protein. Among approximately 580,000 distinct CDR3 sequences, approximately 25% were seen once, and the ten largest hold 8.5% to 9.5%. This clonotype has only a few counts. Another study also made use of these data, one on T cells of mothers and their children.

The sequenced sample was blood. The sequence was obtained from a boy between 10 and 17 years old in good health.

The CDR3 DNA reads as TGTGCCAGCCGGTCCTACTTCGAAGCTTTCTTT. Translated, it gives CASRSYFEAFF. V usage is TRBV6-5 and J usage is TRBJ1-1; the D is unclear. This CDR3 has 11 amino acids. CDR1 and CDR2 from the germline V gene are MNHEY and SVGAGI. V was pared by 8 bases and J by 8 bases, with 12 bases between.